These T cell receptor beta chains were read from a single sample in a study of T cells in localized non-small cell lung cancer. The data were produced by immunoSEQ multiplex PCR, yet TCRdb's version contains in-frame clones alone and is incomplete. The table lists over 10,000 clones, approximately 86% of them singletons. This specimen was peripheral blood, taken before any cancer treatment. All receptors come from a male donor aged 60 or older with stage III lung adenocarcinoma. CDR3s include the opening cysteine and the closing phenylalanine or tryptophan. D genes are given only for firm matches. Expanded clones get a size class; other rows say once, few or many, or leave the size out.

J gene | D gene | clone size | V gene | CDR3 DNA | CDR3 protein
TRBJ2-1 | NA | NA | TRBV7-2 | TGTGCCAGCAGCTTAGAGGTCAGGTACAGCTCTGAGCAGTTCTTC | CASSLEVRYSSEQFF
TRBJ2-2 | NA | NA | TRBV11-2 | TGTGCCAGCAGCTTATCCAGGTCCGGGGAGCTGTTTTTT | CASSLSRSGELFF
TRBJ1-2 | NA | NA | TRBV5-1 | TGCGCCAGCAGCTTGGTGCAGGGGCGCGGCTACACCTTC | CASSLVQGRGYTF
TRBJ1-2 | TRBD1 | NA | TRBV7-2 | TGTGCCAGCAGCTCGCGGACAGGAAAGTTTGGCTACACCTTC | CASSSRTGKFGYTF
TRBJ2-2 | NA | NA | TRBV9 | TGTGCCAGCAGCGTAGGTCTGTGGGGTAGCACCGGGGAGCTGTTTTTT | CASSVGLWGSTGELFF
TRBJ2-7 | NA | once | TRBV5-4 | TGTGCCAGCAGCGATTACAACAAGCACTCCTACGAGCAGTACTTC | CASSDYNKHSYEQYF
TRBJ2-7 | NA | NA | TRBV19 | TGTGCCAGTAGTGCCCCAGACATTCGGGGCGAGCAGTACTTC | CASSAPDIRGEQYF
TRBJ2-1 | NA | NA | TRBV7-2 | TGTGCCAGCAGCCTTTCTTTGGGCGGGGGCCGGGAGCAGTTCTTC | CASSLSLGGGREQFF
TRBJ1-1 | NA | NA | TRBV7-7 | TGTGCCAGCAGCTTAGGGACCTTGGGAACTGAAGCTTTCTTT | CASSLGTLGTEAFF
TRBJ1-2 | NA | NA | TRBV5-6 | TGTGCCAGCACCCATTTCTTCGTGCAGGGTGGCTACACCTTC | CASTHFFVQGGYTF
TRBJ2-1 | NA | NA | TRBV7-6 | TGTGCCAGCAGCCTACCCTACAATGAGCAGTTCTTC | CASSLPYNEQFF
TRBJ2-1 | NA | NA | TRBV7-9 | TGTGCCAGCAGCCCCCGGGGGAGCTCCTACAATGAGCAGTTCTTC | CASSPRGSSYNEQFF
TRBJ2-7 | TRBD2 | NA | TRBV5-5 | TGTGCCAGCAGTGATCCCGGGACTAGTTCCTACGAGCAGTACTTC | CASSDPGTSSYEQYF
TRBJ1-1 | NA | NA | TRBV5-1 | TGCGCCAGCAGGGGCGTTGGCTTACGATCGCCCATGAACACTGAAGCTTTCTTT | CASRGVGLRSPMNTEAFF
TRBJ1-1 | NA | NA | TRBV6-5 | TGTGCCAGCAGTTCGCCGGGACGGATGAACACTGAAGCTTTCTTT | CASSSPGRMNTEAFF
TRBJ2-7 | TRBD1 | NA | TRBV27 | TGTGCCAGCAGCAGGACAGGGATTTCCTACGAGCAGTACTTC | CASSRTGISYEQYF
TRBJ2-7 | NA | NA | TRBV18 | TGTGCCAGCTCACCACAGGTCTCTACATCCGAGCAGTACTTC | CASSPQVSTSEQYF
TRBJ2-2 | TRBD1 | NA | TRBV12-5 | TGTGCTAGTGAACCGGGACAGGGATACACCGGGGAGCTGTTTTTT | CASEPGQGYTGELFF
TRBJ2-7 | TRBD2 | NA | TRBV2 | TGTGCCAGCAGGAAGGGACTATTCCCCATTTACGAGCAGTACTTC | CASRKGLFPIYEQYF
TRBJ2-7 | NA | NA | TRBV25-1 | TGTGCCAGCAGTGAAGCAAGGGGGGGTGAGCAGTACTTC | CASSEARGGEQYF
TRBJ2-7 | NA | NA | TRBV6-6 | TGTGCCAGCAGTTACGCGAAATACGAGCAGTACTTC | CASSYAKYEQYF
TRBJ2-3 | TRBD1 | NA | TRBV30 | TGTGCCTGGAACAGGGGGGGCACAGATACGCAGTATTTT | CAWNRGGTDTQYF
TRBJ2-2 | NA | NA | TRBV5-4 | TGTGCCAGCAGCTTGGTAGGGACCGGGGAGCTGTTTTTT | CASSLVGTGELFF
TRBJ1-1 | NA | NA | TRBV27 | TGTGCCAGCAGTCCATCCCCCCCTGAAGCTTTCTTT | CASSPSPPEAFF
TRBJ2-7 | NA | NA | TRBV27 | TGTGCCAGCAGGGGGGGCTACGAGCAGTACTTC | CASRGGYEQYF
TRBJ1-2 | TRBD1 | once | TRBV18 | TGTGCCAGCTCACCCGGGACAGGGGACTATGGCTACACCTTC | CASSPGTGDYGYTF
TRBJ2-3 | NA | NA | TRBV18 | TGTGCCAGCTCGTCTAGGGTGGATACGCAGTATTTT | CASSSRVDTQYF
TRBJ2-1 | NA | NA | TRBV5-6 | TGTGCCAGCAGCAGCGGGCCATTCTACAATGAGCAGTTCTTC | CASSSGPFYNEQFF
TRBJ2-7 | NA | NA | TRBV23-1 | TGCGCCAGCAGTCAAGAGGACAGCCGCTACGAGCAGTACTTC | CASSQEDSRYEQYF
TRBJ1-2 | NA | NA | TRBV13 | TGTGCCAGCAGCGGAGATTCAGTCGTCGGCTACACCTTC | CASSGDSVVGYTF
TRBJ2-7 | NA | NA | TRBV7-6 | TGTGCCAGCAGTTTCGACGGCTACGAGCAGTACTTC | CASSFDGYEQYF
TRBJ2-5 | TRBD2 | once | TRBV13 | TGTGCCAGCAGCCCGCGACTAGCGGGAGGCCCCCCACGGGAGACCCAGTACTTC | CASSPRLAGGPPRETQYF
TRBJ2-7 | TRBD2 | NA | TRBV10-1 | TGCGCCAGCAGTGAGCGAAAAACTAGCGGGAGGTACGAGCAGTACTTC | CASSERKTSGRYEQYF
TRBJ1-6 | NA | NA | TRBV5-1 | TGCGCCAGCAGCTTTGACAAGTTCAATTCACCCCTCCACTTT | CASSFDKFNSPLHF
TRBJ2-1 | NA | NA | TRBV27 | TGTGCCAGCAGTTTACAGGGGCATGAGCAGTTCTTC | CASSLQGHEQFF
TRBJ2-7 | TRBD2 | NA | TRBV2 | TGTGCCAGCAGGGACCTACTAGCGGGAGGGCCTATGGTCTACGAGCAGTACTTC | CASRDLLAGGPMVYEQYF
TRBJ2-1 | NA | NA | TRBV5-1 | TGCGCCAGCTTGCTGGGCGGGACAAGGGATGAGCAGTTCTTC | CASLLGGTRDEQFF
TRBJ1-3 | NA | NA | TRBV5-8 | TGTGCCAGCAGCTTCCGGAGAACTGGAAACACCATATATTTT | CASSFRRTGNTIYF
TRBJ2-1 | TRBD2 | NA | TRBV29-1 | TGCAGCCTTTGGTTTAGCGGGGACAATGAGCAGTTCTTC | CSLWFSGDNEQFF
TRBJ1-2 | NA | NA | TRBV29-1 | TGCAGCGTTGAAGCAGGGCATTGGGGCTACACCTTC | CSVEAGHWGYTF
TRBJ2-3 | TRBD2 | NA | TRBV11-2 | TGTGCCAGCAGCTTAAGGCCCGGGACTAGCGTGACAGATACGCAGTATTTT | CASSLRPGTSVTDTQYF
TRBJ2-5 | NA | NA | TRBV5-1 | TGCGCCAGCAGCTTGGATGGGTCGGTAGGAGAGACCCAGTACTTC | CASSLDGSVGETQYF
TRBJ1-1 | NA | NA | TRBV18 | TGTGCCAGCTCACTCGGGCGGGACACTGAAGCTTTCTTT | CASSLGRDTEAFF
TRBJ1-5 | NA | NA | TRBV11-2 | TGTGCCAGCAGCTTAGATCTCCATCAGCCCCAGCATTTT | CASSLDLHQPQHF
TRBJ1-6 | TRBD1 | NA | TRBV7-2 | TGTGCCAGCAGCCTCAGGACAGGGAGGAATTCACCCCTCCACTTT | CASSLRTGRNSPLHF
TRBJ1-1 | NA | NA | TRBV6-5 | TGTGCCAGCACGTGGGGGGTCGACACTGAAGCTTTCTTT | CASTWGVDTEAFF
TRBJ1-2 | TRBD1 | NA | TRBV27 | TGTGCCAGCGGACTATCAGGTCCAGGGGGCTATGGCTACACCTTC | CASGLSGPGGYGYTF
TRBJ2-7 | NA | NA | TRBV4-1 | TGCGCCACTTCCCTCGGGGACTCCTACGAGCAGTACTTC | CATSLGDSYEQYF
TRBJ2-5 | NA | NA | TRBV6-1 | TGTGCCAGCGGCCGGGACATAAAAGAGACCCAGTACTTC | CASGRDIKETQYF
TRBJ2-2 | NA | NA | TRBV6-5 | TGTGCCAGCACTCCCGGACTGGCCACCGGGGAGCTGTTTTTT | CASTPGLATGELFF
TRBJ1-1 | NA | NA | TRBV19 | TGTGCCAGTAGTTGGGGGAATTCGGCGAACACTGAAGCTTTCTTT | CASSWGNSANTEAFF
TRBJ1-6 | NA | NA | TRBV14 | TGTGCCAGCAGCCAGGGCAGGGAAAATTCACCCCTCCACTTT | CASSQGRENSPLHF
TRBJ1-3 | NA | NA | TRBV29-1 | TGCAGCGCTATCAGGGGCTCTGGAAACACCATATATTTT | CSAIRGSGNTIYF
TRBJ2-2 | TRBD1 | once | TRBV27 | TGTGCCAGCAGGGATACCGGGACAGGGGCCTTCGGGAAGCTGTTTTTT | CASRDTGTGAFGKLFF
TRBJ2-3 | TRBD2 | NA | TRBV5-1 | TGCGCCAGCAGCTTGGAGCGGGGGGGCGTAGATACGCAGTATTTT | CASSLERGGVDTQYF